The 9 T cell receptor beta chains below all came from one sample that was sequenced in a study of T cell responses to AZD1222 COVID-19 vaccine. Profiling relied on immunoSEQ multiplex PCR, and the TCRdb table lists in-frame clones only, not all of them. The data contain 100,000 or so clones, roughly nine tenths of them singletons. The specimen was peripheral blood, collected 28 days after the second AZD1222 dose. These receptors all stem from an adult who received the AZD1222 COVID-19 vaccine.

The chain combines TRBV5-1 with TRBJ1-1, with 9 bases identical to TRBD1. The junction had 6 bases not matched to a gene; V was cut back by 0 bases and J by 9 bases. The V gene's germline CDR1 is SGHRS and CDR2 YFSETQ. The CDR3 covers 14 residues. The CDR3 DNA reads TGCGCCAGCAGCTTGGAGGGACAGGGTGGGAAAGCTTTCTTT. Translated, it gives CASSLEGQGGKAFF.

The chain couples TRBV18 to TRBJ2-3; D remains ambiguous. Trimming took off 1 base at V and 5 bases at J, with 4 bases between the two ends. Germline V gives CDR1 KGHSH, CDR2 LQKENI. The CDR3 runs to 12 residues. The CDR3 is CASSPQGDTQYF. As DNA, the CDR3 is TGTGCCAGCTCACCACAAGGAGATACGCAGTATTTT.

In this sample, this clone turned up a few times. The rearrangement joins TRBV5-1 to TRBJ1-4; D ambiguous. Germline V lookup: CDR1 SGHRS, CDR2 YFSETQ. This CDR3 spans 14 amino acids. The V end lost 0 bases, the J end lost 4 bases, and 7 bases lay between the germline ends. CDR3 in amino acids: CASSLVGSNEKLFF. The CDR3 nucleotides are TGCGCCAGCAGCTTGGTGGGGAGTAATGAAAAACTGTTTTTT.

This clone appeared once. In nucleotides, the CDR3 is TGTGCCAGCAGCTTCGTTTCAGTGGGAGCATCCTACGAGCAGTACTTC. It translates to CASSFVSVGASYEQYF. This chain joins TRBV11-2 and TRBJ2-7; possibly TRBD2 for D (5 bases). Trimming removed 3 bases at V and 1 base at J, with 16 bases between. CDR3 length: 16 residues. The germline gives CDR1 SGHAT, CDR2 FQNNGV.

V and J are TRBV12-1 and TRBJ2-7; TRBD2 was called by the table and not checked on the DNA. TRBV12-1 is labeled a pseudogene. The CDR3 loop spans 21 amino acids. The CDR3 region is CASRVGRGMENATSDSYEQYF. The DNA for the CDR3 is TGTGCCAGCAGGGTGGGCAGGGGAATGGAGAATGCGACTAGCGACTCCTACGAGCAGTACTTC.

The V and J genes are TRBV10-1 and TRBJ2-3; tentatively, D is TRBD1 or TRBD2 (5 bases each). Germline loops: CDR1 WNHNN, CDR2 SYGVQD (reference sequence). Trimming took 3 bases from V and 5 from J, leaving 15 bases between them. CDR3 size: 15 residues. CDR3 sequence reads: CASSDGGPLGDTQYF. The CDR3 bases are TGCGCCAGCAGTGATGGGGGTCCTCTGGGAGATACGCAGTATTTT.

The genes are TRBV2 and TRBJ1-1; D is unresolved. The V end lost 6 bases, the J end lost 4 bases, and 12 bases lay between the germline ends. Germline CDR1 SNHLY, CDR2 FYNNEI. The CDR3 has 13 residues. The CDR3 loop is CASSQTRSTEAFF. The CDR3 DNA sequence: TGTGCCAGCAGCCAGACCAGGAGCACTGAAGCTTTCTTT.

The CDR3 loop is CSARVHTEAFF. CDR3 DNA sequence: TGCAGTGCTAGGGTCCACACTGAAGCTTTCTTT. The V call is TRBV20-1, the J call TRBJ1-1; D remains ambiguous. Between the trimmed V and J ends, which lost 3 bases and 3 bases, there was a span of 5 bases. Germline V lookup: CDR1 DFQATT, CDR2 SNEGSKA (reference sequence). CDR3 size: 11 residues.

The genes are TRBV13 and TRBJ2-1; D unclear. The CDR3 sequence is 14 residues long. V was cut by 5 bases and J by 7 bases, with 15 bases left in between. Germline assignment: CDR1 PRHDT and CDR2 FYEKMQ (reference sequence). CDR3 sequence reads: CASSPARVENEQFF. The CDR3 DNA is TGTGCCAGCAGCCCGGCCCGGGTGGAGAATGAGCAGTTCTTC. The variable domain in full, with the rest retrieved from reference TRBV13 and TRBJ2-1, is AAGVIQSPRHLIKEKRETATLKCYPIPRHDTVYWYQQGPGQDPQFLISFYEKMQSDKGSIPDRFSAQQFSDYHSELNMSSLELGDSALYFCASSPARVENEQFFGPGTRLTVL.